This T cell receptor beta chain was recorded in a study of OX40 agonist ivuxolimab in advanced cancers. Turning to the overall study: Ivuxolimab was a fully human IgG2 agonistic monoclonal antibody targeting the costimulatory receptor OX40 (CD134). Prior anti-PD-1, anti-PD-L1 or anti-CTLA-4 therapy was permitted, and about 40% of dose-escalation patients had received checkpoint inhibitors. The purpose of peripheral TCRbeta sequencing was to test whether ivuxolimab changed TCR sequence diversity and led to clonal T-cell expansion. Among the approximately 50 dose-escalation patients, 19 had hepatocellular carcinoma, 15 or so melanoma, 9 renal cell carcinoma and 9 head and neck cancer. The paper reports the monotherapy dose-escalation portion (N of about 54 patients) of the phase I ivuxolimab trial. Intravenous ivuxolimab was administered to patients every 2 weeks at six dose levels: 0.01, 0.1, 0.3, 1.5, 3 and 10 mg/kg. Partial responses were achieved by three dose-escalation patients, of whom one had hepatocellular carcinoma and two had cutaneous melanoma. A male proportion of under 85% and a mean age of approximately 60 years, ranging from about 20 to 85, were recorded for the dose-escalation cohort. Overall study outcomes, separate from this receptor: Which antigens the clonally expanded peripheral T cells were specific for was not determined. After ivuxolimab, CD8+ T cells had more expanded clones than CD4+ T cells on average. At doses from 0.1 to 3.0 mg/kg, clonal expansion was seen in both CD4+ and CD8+ blood T cells between baseline and week 6. Low levels of normalized T-cell clonal expansion were also shown by some nonresponding patients. In the 0.1-3.0 mg/kg groups, partial responders were among the patients with the lowest normalized peripheral clonal expansion, particularly in CD8+ T cells.

Patients with a history of autoimmune disease or receiving systemic immunosuppression were excluded from the trial. In every dose cohort, peripheral blood was drawn for TCR sequencing at baseline, cycle 4 day 1, and cycle 7 day 1. The samples were drawn from a first-in-human, open-label, multicenter phase I dose-escalation trial of ivuxolimab. The trial enrolled adults with locally advanced or metastatic head and neck squamous cell, hepatocellular, melanoma or renal cell carcinoma. Before TCR sequencing, CD4+ T cells and CD8+ T cells from peripheral blood were sorted into separate populations. Genomic DNA was extracted from sorted cells for sequencing of the TCRbeta CDR3 region. The immunoSEQ Assay was used for sequencing of TCRbeta CDR3 regions. TCRdb provides this immuneACCESS table in a form limited to in-frame rearrangements. Some clones are lacking; in checked studies, under half of them reflect an unresolved V gene, and why the rest are absent is not known. Across this sample there are fewer than 65,000 clones, with about 89% seen only once. 1.4% of the sample is in the top ten clones.

This clone has only one observation. Its specific antigen is unknown. Within one base of it there is no much larger clone, and no base qualities were kept. The V and J ends are trimmed by 1 base and 4 bases, leaving 6 bases between them. From a lookup of the germline V gene, CDR1 and CDR2 are SGHRS and YFSETQ. The CDR3 measures 13 amino acids from cysteine to phenylalanine. Solely the CDR3 DNA is kept, with 39 bases framed from the first base. The sample in question was CD4+ or CD8+ T cells sorted from blood, obtained in a trial of the OX40 agonist ivuxolimab. Recombination connected TRBV5-1 to TRBJ2-1; no D gene is confidently identified. This receptor was obtained from an adult with an advanced solid tumor such as melanoma, head and neck, liver or kidney cancer. At the DNA level, the sequence is TGCGCCAGCAGCTTGACTTATTACAATGAGCAGTTCTTC. This encodes CASSLTYYNEQFF.